This T cell receptor (beta chain) is from a study of OX40 agonist ivuxolimab in advanced cancers. About the research overall: Three individuals attained partial responses, comprising one hepatocellular carcinoma case and two cutaneous melanoma cases.

Notes on this clone: The antigen remains unidentified.

Here immunoSEQ multiplex PCR was the method, and the copy in TCRdb shows in-frame clones only, minus some. The table includes some 85,000 clones, around nine tenths detected once. Study findings and constraints: CD8+ T cells showed, on average, more clonal expansion than CD4+ cells. Expansion of clones was among the lowest in partial responders at 0.1-3.0 mg/kg.

The input for sequencing was CD4+ or CD8+ T cells sorted from blood, taken in a trial of the OX40 agonist ivuxolimab. This clonotype was obtained from an adult with an advanced solid tumor such as melanoma, head and neck, liver or kidney cancer.

CDR3 in DNA: TGCGCCAGCAGCTTCTCGGACAGGGCCGGCTACGAGCAGTACTTC. Translating gives CASSFSDRAGYEQYF. The chain has TRBV5-1 and TRBJ2-7, with 8 bases aligning to TRBD1. The CDR3 length is 15 residues. Germline values: CDR1 SGHRS, CDR2 YFSETQ. Unmatched junction bases numbered 7, after V lost 2 bases and J lost 3 bases.